The 21 T cell receptor beta chains below were found in one sample sequenced in a study of blood T cell repertoires in COVID-19. Assay: immunoSEQ multiplex PCR; the TCRdb copy retains only in-frame clones and omits some. The sample has 200,000 or so clones; 86% are singletons. The sequenced material came from PBMCs or T cells enriched from blood (not recorded which). These receptor sequences come from a middle-aged woman with acute COVID-19.

The chain employs TRBV19 and TRBJ1-5, with 7 bases that match TRBD1. Germline V lookup: CDR1 LNHDA, CDR2 SQIVND (reference sequence). The CDR3 contains 13 residues. Trimming cost V 7 bases and J 4 bases; bases outside gene matches: 4. Here the CDR3 DNA reads TGTGCCAGTAACGAACAGGGGAATCAGCCCCAGCATTTT. The encoded protein is CASNEQGNQPQHF.

The rearrangement uses TRBV6-5 and TRBJ1-5, with D perhaps TRBD1 (5 bases). There are 15 residues in the CDR3. Germline V lookup: CDR1 MNHEY, CDR2 SVGAGI. V lost 2 bases, J lost 11 bases, and 19 bases lay in between. The CDR3 nucleotides read TGTGCCAGCAGTTACGACGCCGACAGCCCATGGGCCCAGCATTTT. Protein: CASSYDADSPWAQHF.

The chain carries TRBV19 and TRBJ1-5; the D gene is possibly TRBD1 (6 bases). There are 14 residues in the CDR3. Deletions cut 2 bases from V and 9 bases from J, with 14 bases between. CDR1 and CDR2 (germline): LNHDA, SQIVND (reference sequence). DNA of the CDR3: TGTGCCAGTAGTATATCTCTAAGGGGGGGGCCCCAGCATTTT. Its protein is CASSISLRGGPQHF.

The rearrangement links TRBV7-2 to TRBJ2-5, with D possibly TRBD1 on 6 matching bases. Germline V lookup: CDR1 SGHTA, CDR2 FQGNSA. V lost 5 bases, J lost 5 bases, and 18 bases lay in between. CDR3 length: 15 amino acids. CDR3 sequence reads: CASSPEGRGGETQYF. For the CDR3, the DNA is TGTGCCAGCAGCCCAGAGGGCAGGGGTGGGGAGACCCAGTACTTC.

The genes are TRBV3-1 (or the pseudogene TRBV3-2) and TRBJ1-1; 9 nucleotides align to TRBD1. The CDR3 has 13 residues. V was clipped by 6 bases and J by 1 base; unmatched bases: 0. Germline-derived CDR1 and CDR2 are LGHDT and YNNKEL (reference sequence). CDR3 region: CASRDRGNTEAFF. CDR3 in DNA: TGTGCCAGCAGGGACAGGGGGAACACTGAAGCTTTCTTT.

The rearrangement joins TRBV12-5 to TRBJ2-2; 7 bases fit TRBD1. Germline assignment: CDR1 LGHNT and CDR2 FRNRAP. V lost 3 bases, J lost 6 bases, and 7 bases stayed unmatched. This CDR3 region has 15 residues. In nucleotides, the CDR3 is TGTGCTAGTGGTTTCCACAGGGGCCCCTCCGGGGAGCTGTTTTTT. This codes for CASGFHRGPSGELFF.

J is TRBJ2-4 and V is TRBV12-5; 7 nucleotides agree with TRBD1. The J segment lost 0 bases and the V segment lost 0 bases, leaving 5 bases of the junction unmatched. In germline, CDR1 is LGHNT, CDR2 FRNRAP. The CDR3 has 17 amino acids. The CDR3 nucleotides are TGTGCTAGTGGTTTGGTAGTACAGGGGCTAGCCAAAAACATTCAGTACTTC. Translating gives CASGLVVQGLAKNIQYF.

CDR3 loop: CASSQEGAGGDYGYTF. The CDR3 bases are TGCGCCAGCAGCCAAGAAGGGGCAGGGGGAGACTATGGCTACACCTTC. V and J are TRBV4-3 and TRBJ1-2; the match to TRBD1 covers 7 bases. Germline values: CDR1 LGHNA, CDR2 YSLEER. With 0 bases clipped from V and 3 bases from J, the junction kept 7 bases outside the gene matches. CDR3 length: 16 amino acids.

The V gene is TRBV30, the J gene TRBJ2-5, with D hard to call. The CDR3 contains 13 residues. Germline V CDR1 and CDR2: GTSNPN, SVGIG (reference sequence). The germline V and J ends were trimmed by 0 bases and 1 base, with 6 bases remaining between them. CDR3 loop: CAWSVSSQETQYF. The CDR3 nucleotides are TGTGCCTGGAGTGTTTCGAGCCAAGAGACCCAGTACTTC.

This chain joins TRBV10-1 and TRBJ1-2; D is unclear. V was pared by 11 bases and J by 6 bases, with 19 bases between. The CDR3 covers 13 residues. Germline V gene sequence: CDR1 WNHNN, CDR2 SYGVQD (reference sequence). The CDR3 protein is CAGLRTGNNGYTF. The CDR3 coding sequence is TGCGCCGGCCTACGGACGGGGAATAATGGCTACACCTTC.

CDR3 sequence reads: CASSLRRDTEAFF. Written as DNA, the CDR3 is TGTGCCAGCAGCTTGCGCCGGGACACTGAAGCTTTCTTT. The chain uses TRBV7-8 and TRBJ1-1; no reliable D call. V was shortened by 3 bases and J by 3 bases, with 8 bases between the two germline ends. CDR3 length: 13 amino acids. Germline V gene data show CDR1 as SGHVS and CDR2 as FQNEAQ.

V gene TRBV7-8 combines with J gene TRBJ2-5, with D possibly being TRBD2 (5 bases). The germline V and J ends were trimmed by 6 bases and 1 base, with 15 bases remaining between them. The germline CDR1 and CDR2 sequences are SGHVS and FQNEAQ. The CDR3 is 15 amino acids. In DNA form, the CDR3 reads TGTGCCAGCAGGGATCGACTACAATTCCAAGAGACCCAGTACTTC. As protein: CASRDRLQFQETQYF.

This clone showed up many times. J is TRBJ2-3 and V is TRBV2, with D tentatively TRBD2 (6 bases). CDR1 and CDR2 (germline): SNHLY, FYNNEI. Trimming took off 9 bases at V and 0 bases at J, with 19 bases between the two ends. This CDR3 is built from 16 residues. CDR3 sequence (DNA): TGTGCCAGATTACCAGCGGGTGTGACTAGCACAGATACGCAGTATTTT. Residues: CARLPAGVTSTDTQYF.

This clone was found once. J is TRBJ1-6 and V is TRBV12-5, with TRBD1 matching 7 bases. With 2 bases clipped from V and 6 bases from J, the junction kept 13 bases outside the gene matches. The CDR3 is made up of 18 amino acids. Germline lookup yields CDR1 LGHNT and CDR2 FRNRAP. CDR3 DNA sequence: TGTGCTAGTGGTTTGCCTCCCTACCATGGACAGGTTAATTCACCCCTCCACTTT. Residues: CASGLPPYHGQVNSPLHF.

This clone was recorded once. The J gene is TRBJ2-7, the V gene TRBV7-2, with a possible D match to TRBD1 (5 bases). From germline, CDR1 is SGHTA and CDR2 FQGNSA. The CDR3 sequence is 13 residues long. Trimming removed 3 bases from V and 5 bases from J, with 11 bases in between. Written as DNA, the CDR3 is TGTGCCAGCAGCTTCGGCAGGGCGGACGAGCAGTACTTC. Translating gives CASSFGRADEQYF.

The V gene is TRBV2, the J gene TRBJ1-6, with 8 bases aligning to TRBD1. CDR1 SNHLY and CDR2 FYNNEI come from the germline V gene. V shed 10 bases, J shed 6 bases, and the junction held 5 bases outside the gene matches. The CDR3 has 13 residues. The CDR3 region is CATFGQGNSPLHF. Here the CDR3 DNA reads TGTGCCACCTTCGGACAGGGTAATTCACCCCTCCACTTT.

This clone occurred a few times. This sequence joins TRBV24-1 and TRBJ1-5; D perhaps matches TRBD1 (5 bases). The germline V gene encodes CDR1 KGHDR and CDR2 SFDVKD. V lost 3 bases to trimming and J lost 0 bases, with 20 bases between them. The CDR3 loop spans 19 amino acids. The CDR3 loop reads CATSDMRGFTGFSNQPQHF. CDR3 nucleotide sequence: TGTGCCACCAGTGATATGCGGGGATTCACAGGATTTAGCAATCAGCCCCAGCATTTT.

V gene TRBV28 combines with J gene TRBJ1-1, with TRBD1 matching over 8 bases. Germline V gene data show CDR1 as MDHEN and CDR2 as SYDVKM. Trimming took 7 bases from V and 12 from J; bases not matched to a gene: 13. This CDR3 is 13 amino acids long. CDR3 loop: CASTATGVSSPFF. The CDR3 DNA follows: TGTGCCAGCACCGCGACAGGGGTTTCATCCCCTTTCTTT.

The chain carries TRBV29-1 and TRBJ1-1, with TRBD1 matching 10 bases. Germline trimming cut 5 bases from V and 5 bases from J; bases unmatched to any gene: 5. The CDR3 is 13 amino acids. Looked up from germline, CDR1 is SQVTM and CDR2 is ANQGSEA. The chain's CDR3 is CSVRQGARTEAFF. CDR3 DNA: TGCAGCGTTCGACAGGGGGCGCGGACTGAAGCTTTCTTT.

The rearrangement uses TRBV27 and TRBJ2-1; 10 positions match TRBD2. This CDR3 is 16 amino acids long. Germline V gene data show CDR1 as MNHEY and CDR2 as SMNVEV (reference sequence). Trimming removed 5 bases from V and 9 bases from J; junction bases left unmatched: 13. The CDR3 region has the DNA TGTGCCAGCAGTCCCTTAGGAGCGGGGGGGCGCGGTGAGCAGTTCTTC. Its protein is CASSPLGAGGRGEQFF.

The chain employs TRBV19 and TRBJ1-2; the match to TRBD1 covers 9 bases. The junction had 7 bases not matched to a gene; V was cut back by 4 bases and J by 4 bases. This CDR3 contains 15 residues. Germline V gene sequence: CDR1 LNHDA, CDR2 SQIVND (reference sequence). This chain's CDR3 is CASSNRDRALYGYTF. The CDR3 bases are TGTGCCAGTAGTAACCGGGACAGGGCCCTCTATGGCTACACCTTC.